Listed below are T cell receptor beta chains from one sample, sequenced in a study of blood T cells in healthy people across ages. TCRdb fed the 5' RACE reads into MiXCR, producing one record per CDR3 protein. This table has about 1.4 million distinct CDR3 sequences, approximately 59% appearing once. The source material was blood. The source of these receptors is a man between 18 and 35 years old in good health. Each CDR3 is given with its conserved first and last residue.

v_call | cdr3_aa
TRBV20-1 | CSARGQEGNTEAFF
TRBV4-1 | CASSQGGANVLTF
TRBV29-1 | CSVGGFGNEQYF
TRBV2 | CASRDTSQYF
TRBV7-8 | CASSSQPRGAGGNEQFF
TRBV3-1 | CASSPSDWTQYF
TRBV11-2 | CASRLTPAGGDTQYF
TRBV10-3 | CAIAGLAGGHGPTDTQYF
TRBV21-1 | CASSTLRQGVAYGYTF
TRBV4-1 | CASSQDQVSEWTNTGELFF
TRBV18 | CASSPSARDYGYTF
TRBV4-1 | CASSQEPLMGYGYTF
TRBV29-1 | CSVEDRTSGSREETQYF
TRBV6-5 | CASATGGINEKLFF
TRBV4-3 | CASSQEGSGEKLFF
TRBV7-6 | CASSLAGGTGANYGYTF
TRBV6-2/TRBV6-3 | CASRPRQGYQPQHF
TRBV7-2 | CASSLDRVSYTF
TRBV5-1 | CASSFPPAGRTDTQYF
TRBV6-5 | CASRNSYNSPLHF
TRBV10-2 | CASSESQGYGYTF
TRBV6-5 | CASTLTGDPREQYF
TRBV29-1 | CSVGEDNYGYTF
TRBV2 | CASNKPGLATDTQYF
TRBV7-2 | CASSSGLAGSHYEQYF
TRBV6-5 | CASSDGGRRGEQYF
TRBV27 | CASSLRDRAGGELFF
TRBV4-1 | CASSQSIARDTQYF
TRBV9 | CASSARDPGETQYF
TRBV9 | CASSGVRLADSYEQYF
TRBV10-3 | CAISAPGQGLTAGELFF
TRBV4-2 | CASSQVRGGPDTQYF
TRBV25-1 | CASSDPGASPQYF
TRBV4-2 | CASSQLPLGGEQYF
TRBV5-1 | CASSLVPDQPQHF
TRBV10-3 | CAVLPQLGTEAFF
TRBV7-9 | CASSYGGSPLHF
TRBV15 | CATSRDRGFEQYF
TRBV29-1 | CSVEDSGTDTQYF
TRBV20-1 | CSATRTGRSKNEQFF